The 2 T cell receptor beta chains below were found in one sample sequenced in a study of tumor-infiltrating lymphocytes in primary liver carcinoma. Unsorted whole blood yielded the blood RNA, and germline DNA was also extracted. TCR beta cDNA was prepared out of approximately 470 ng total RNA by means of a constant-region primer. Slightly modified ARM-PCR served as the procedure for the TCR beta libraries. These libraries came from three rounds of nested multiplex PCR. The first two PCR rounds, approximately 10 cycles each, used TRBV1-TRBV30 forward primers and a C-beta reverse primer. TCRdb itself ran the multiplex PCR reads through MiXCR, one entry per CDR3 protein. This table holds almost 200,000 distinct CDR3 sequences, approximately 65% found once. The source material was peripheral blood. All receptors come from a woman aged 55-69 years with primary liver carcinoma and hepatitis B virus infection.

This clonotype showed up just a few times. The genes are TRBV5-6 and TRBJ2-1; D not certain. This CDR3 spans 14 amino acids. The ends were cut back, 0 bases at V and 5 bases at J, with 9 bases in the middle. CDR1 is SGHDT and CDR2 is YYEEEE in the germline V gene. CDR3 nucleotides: TGTGCCAGCAGCTTGGGGACCACCAACAATGAGCAGTTCTTC. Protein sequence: CASSLGTTNNEQFF.

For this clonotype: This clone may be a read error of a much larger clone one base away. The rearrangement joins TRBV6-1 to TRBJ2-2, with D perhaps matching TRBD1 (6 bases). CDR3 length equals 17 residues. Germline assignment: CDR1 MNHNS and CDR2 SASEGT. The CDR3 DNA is TGTACCAGCAGTGTGGAGAGCCACAGGGCTTATACCGGGGAGCTGTTTTTT. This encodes CTSSVESHRAYTGELFF.